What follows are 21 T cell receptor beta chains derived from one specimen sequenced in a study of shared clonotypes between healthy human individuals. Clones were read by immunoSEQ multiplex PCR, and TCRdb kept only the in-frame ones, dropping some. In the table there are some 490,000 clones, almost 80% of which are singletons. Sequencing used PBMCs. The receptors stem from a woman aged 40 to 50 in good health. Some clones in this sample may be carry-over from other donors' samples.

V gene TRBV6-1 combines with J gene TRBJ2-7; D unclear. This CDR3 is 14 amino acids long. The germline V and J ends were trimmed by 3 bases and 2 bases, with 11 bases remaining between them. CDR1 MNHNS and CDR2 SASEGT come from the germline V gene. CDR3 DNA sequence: TGTGCCAGCAGTGAGGGGTCAGTGACCTACGAGCAGTACTTC. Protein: CASSEGSVTYEQYF.

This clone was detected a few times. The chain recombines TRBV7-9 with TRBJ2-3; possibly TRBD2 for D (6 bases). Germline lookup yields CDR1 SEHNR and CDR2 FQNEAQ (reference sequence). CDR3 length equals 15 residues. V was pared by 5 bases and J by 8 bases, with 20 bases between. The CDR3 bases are TGTGCCAGCAGCCCCCAGCTAGCGTTATTCGGTACGCAGTATTTT. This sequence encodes CASSPQLALFGTQYF.

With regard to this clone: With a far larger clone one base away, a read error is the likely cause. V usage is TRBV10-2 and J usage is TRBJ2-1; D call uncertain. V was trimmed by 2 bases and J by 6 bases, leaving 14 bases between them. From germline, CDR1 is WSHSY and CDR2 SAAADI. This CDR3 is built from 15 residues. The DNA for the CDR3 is TGCGCCAGCAGTGAGCATGGCTTGCCCCTCAATGAGCAGTTCTTC. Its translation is CASSEHGLPLNEQFF.

The CDR3 region has the DNA TGTGCCAGCAGCGTAGGTGGGAGTCGAGATGAGCAGTTCTTC. Its protein is CASSVGGSRDEQFF. The genes are TRBV9 and TRBJ2-1; a weak D match, TRBD2 (5 bases). Trimming pared 0 bases from V and 8 bases from J, leaving 12 bases between. From germline, CDR1 is SGDLS and CDR2 YYNGEE. This CDR3 spans 14 amino acids.

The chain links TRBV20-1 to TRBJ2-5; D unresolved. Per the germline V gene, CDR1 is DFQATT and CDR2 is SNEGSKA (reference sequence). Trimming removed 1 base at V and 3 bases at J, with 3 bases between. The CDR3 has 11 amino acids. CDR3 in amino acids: CSARAKETQYF. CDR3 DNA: TGCAGTGCTAGAGCGAAAGAGACCCAGTACTTC.

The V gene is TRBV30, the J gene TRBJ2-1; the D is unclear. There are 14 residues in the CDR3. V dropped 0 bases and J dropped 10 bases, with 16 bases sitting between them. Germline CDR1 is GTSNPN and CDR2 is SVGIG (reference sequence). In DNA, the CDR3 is TGTGCCTGGAGTGTACTCGGCAGGATCGGCGAGCAGTTCTTC. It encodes CAWSVLGRIGEQFF.

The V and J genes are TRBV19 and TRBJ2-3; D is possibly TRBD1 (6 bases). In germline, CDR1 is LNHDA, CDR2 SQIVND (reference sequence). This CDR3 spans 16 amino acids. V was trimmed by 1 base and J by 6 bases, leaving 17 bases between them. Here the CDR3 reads CASSIGDRSSADTQYF. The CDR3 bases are TGTGCCAGTAGTATAGGAGACAGGTCCTCAGCGGATACGCAGTATTTT.

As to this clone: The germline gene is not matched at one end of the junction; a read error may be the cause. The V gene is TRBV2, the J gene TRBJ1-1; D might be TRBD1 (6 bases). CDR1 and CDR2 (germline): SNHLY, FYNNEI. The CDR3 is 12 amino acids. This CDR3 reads CASRGGGTAEVF. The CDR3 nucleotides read TGTGCCAGCAGAGGGGGGGGGACCGCGGAGGTCTTT.

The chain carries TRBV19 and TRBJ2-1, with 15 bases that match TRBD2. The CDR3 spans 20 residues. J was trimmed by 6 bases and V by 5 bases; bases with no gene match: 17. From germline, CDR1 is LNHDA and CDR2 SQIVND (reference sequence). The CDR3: CASSLGLAGGPFSSVNEQFF. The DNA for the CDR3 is TGTGCCAGTAGTCTTGGACTAGCGGGAGGGCCTTTTTCGTCCGTCAATGAGCAGTTCTTC.

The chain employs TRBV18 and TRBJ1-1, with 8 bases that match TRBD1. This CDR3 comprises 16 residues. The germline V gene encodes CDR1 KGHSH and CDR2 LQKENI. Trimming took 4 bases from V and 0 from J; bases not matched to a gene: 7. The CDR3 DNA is TGTGCCAGCTCACTGGGGACAGGACGCTTGAACACTGAAGCTTTCTTT. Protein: CASSLGTGRLNTEAFF.

The CDR3 DNA sequence: TGTGCCAGCAGCTTAGGCGAGGCCGGGGAGCTGTTTTTT. This encodes CASSLGEAGELFF. The J gene is TRBJ2-2, the V gene TRBV7-6; no clear D gene. CDR3 length: 13 residues. V was cut by 1 base and J by 6 bases, with 6 bases left in between. The germline CDR1 and CDR2 sequences are SGHVS and FNYEAQ.

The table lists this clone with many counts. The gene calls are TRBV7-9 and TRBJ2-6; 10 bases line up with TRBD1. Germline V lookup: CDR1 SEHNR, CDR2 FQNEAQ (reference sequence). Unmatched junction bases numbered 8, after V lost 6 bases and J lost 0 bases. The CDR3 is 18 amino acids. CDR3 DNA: TGTGCCAGCAGTTTTCCCGGGACAGGGGACTCTGGGGCCAACGTCCTGACTTTC. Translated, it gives CASSFPGTGDSGANVLTF.

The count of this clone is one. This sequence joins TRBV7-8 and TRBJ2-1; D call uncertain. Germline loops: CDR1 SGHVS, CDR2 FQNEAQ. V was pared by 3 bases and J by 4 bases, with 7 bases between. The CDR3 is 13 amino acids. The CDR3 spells CASSFRSYNEQFF. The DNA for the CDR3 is TGTGCCAGCAGCTTCCGTTCATACAATGAGCAGTTCTTC.

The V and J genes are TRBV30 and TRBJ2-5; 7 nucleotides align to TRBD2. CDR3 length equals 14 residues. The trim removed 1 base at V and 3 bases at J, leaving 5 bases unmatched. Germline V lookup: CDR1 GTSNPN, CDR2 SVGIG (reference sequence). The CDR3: CAWSEGLAEETQYF. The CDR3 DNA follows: TGTGCCTGGAGTGAGGGTCTAGCGGAAGAGACCCAGTACTTC.

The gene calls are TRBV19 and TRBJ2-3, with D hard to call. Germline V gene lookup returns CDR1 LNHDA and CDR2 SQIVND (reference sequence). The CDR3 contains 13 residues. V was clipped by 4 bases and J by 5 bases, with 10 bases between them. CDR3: CASSTYFGDTQYF. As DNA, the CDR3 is TGTGCCAGTAGTACATATTTCGGAGATACGCAGTATTTT.

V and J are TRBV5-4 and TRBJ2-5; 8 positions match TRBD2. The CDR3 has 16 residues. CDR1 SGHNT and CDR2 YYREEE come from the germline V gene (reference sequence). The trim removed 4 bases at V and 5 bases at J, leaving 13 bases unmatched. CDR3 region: CASSATYSGKSETQYF. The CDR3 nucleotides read TGTGCCAGCAGCGCTACTTATAGCGGGAAGAGCGAGACCCAGTACTTC.

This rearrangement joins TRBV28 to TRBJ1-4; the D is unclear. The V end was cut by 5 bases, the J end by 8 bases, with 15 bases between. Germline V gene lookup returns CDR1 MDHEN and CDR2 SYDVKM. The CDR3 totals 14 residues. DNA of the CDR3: TGTGCCAGCAGTCCCCCGGGCCAGGTCGAAAAACTGTTTTTT. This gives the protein CASSPPGQVEKLFF.

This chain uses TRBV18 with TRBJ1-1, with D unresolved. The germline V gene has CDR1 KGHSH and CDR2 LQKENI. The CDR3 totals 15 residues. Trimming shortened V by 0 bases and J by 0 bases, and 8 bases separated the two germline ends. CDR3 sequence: CASSPPAGLNTEAFF. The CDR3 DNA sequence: TGTGCCAGCTCACCACCGGCAGGATTGAACACTGAAGCTTTCTTT.

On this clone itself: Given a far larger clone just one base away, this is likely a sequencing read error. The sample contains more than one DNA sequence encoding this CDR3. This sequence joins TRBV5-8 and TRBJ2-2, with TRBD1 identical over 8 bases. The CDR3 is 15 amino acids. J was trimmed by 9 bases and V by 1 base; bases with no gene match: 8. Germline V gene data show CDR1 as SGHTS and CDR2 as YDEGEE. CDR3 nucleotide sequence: TGTGCCAGCAGCTTGTCGGGAACAGGGGGACGGGAGCTGTTTTTT. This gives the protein CASSLSGTGGRELFF.

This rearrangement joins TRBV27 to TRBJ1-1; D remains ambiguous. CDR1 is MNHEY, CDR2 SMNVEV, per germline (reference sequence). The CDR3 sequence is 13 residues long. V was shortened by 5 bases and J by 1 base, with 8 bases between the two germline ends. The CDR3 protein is CASSPLRNTEAFF. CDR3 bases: TGTGCCAGCAGTCCCTTACGGAACACTGAAGCTTTCTTT.

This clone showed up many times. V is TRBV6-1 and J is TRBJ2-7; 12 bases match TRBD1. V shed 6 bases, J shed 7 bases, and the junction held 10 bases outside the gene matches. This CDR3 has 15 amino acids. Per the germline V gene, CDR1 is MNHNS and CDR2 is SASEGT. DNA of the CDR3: TGTGCCAGCAGGGAGGGGACAGGGGGCCCGCGGGAGCAGTACTTC. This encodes CASREGTGGPREQYF.